A selection of T cell receptor beta chains follows, all from one sample in a study of blood T cell repertoires in COVID-19. Clones were read by immunoSEQ multiplex PCR, and TCRdb kept only the in-frame ones, dropping some. The sample lists over 75,000 clones; around 80% were seen once. The sequenced sample consisted of peripheral blood. The receptors originated from a woman of 80 years or more with acute or convalescent COVID-19. Each CDR3 is given with its conserved first and last residue. Each record gives: clone size, J gene, D gene, V gene, CDR3 DNA, CDR3 protein. A D gene is named only where the DNA matches it firmly. The size entry is marked missing in some rows and otherwise reads once, few, many or a size class.

- TRBJ1-5 - TRBV12-3/TRBV12-4 TGTGCCAGCAGTACCTCACTAAGTCAGCCCCAGCATTTT CASSTSLSQPQHF
few TRBJ2-7 TRBD1 TRBV15 TGTGCCACCAGCTGGGCAGGGGGCGTAGAGCAGTACTTC CATSWAGGVEQYF
- TRBJ1-1 - TRBV3-1/TRBV3-2 TGTGCCAGCAGCCAAGATCTTGGACTTCTAAGGAACACTGAAGCTTTCTTT CASSQDLGLLRNTEAFF
- TRBJ1-1 TRBD1 TRBV5-1 TGCGCCAGCAGCTTGACAGGGGGCTCTCGAACTGAAGCTTTCTTT CASSLTGGSRTEAFF
- TRBJ2-1 TRBD2 TRBV19 TGTGCCAGTAGTAGCGGGAGGGCCCCGCCCAATGAGCAGTTCTTC CASSSGRAPPNEQFF
- TRBJ1-2 TRBD1 TRBV7-6 TGTGCCAGCAGCTTAGTAAAACAGGGGGCTAACTATGGCTACACCTTC CASSLVKQGANYGYTF
- TRBJ2-7 - TRBV7-8 TGTGCCAGCACAAGACAGCCCCCCTACGAGCAGTACTTC CASTRQPPYEQYF
- TRBJ2-5 - TRBV19 TGTGCCAGTAGTAGTTTAGCGAGACAAGAGACCCAGTACTTC CASSSLARQETQYF
once TRBJ2-5 TRBD2 TRBV5-4 TGTGCCAGCAGCTTGCCCGGGAGGGCCCTCGAAGAGACCCAGTACTTC CASSLPGRALEETQYF
- TRBJ2-3 - TRBV5-8 TGTGCCAGCAGCCAGAACAGGGTCAGCACAGATACGCAGTATTTT CASSQNRVSTDTQYF
- TRBJ2-5 - TRBV6-5 TGTGCCAGCAGTAAACCCGACAGCCAAGAGACCCAGTACTTC CASSKPDSQETQYF
- TRBJ1-5 TRBD1 TRBV28 TGTGCCAGCAGGAATAACAGGGGCCAGCCCCAGCATTTT CASRNNRGQPQHF
- TRBJ2-3 - TRBV5-1 TGCGCCAGCAGCCTCGGTCCGGGATCCACAGATACGCAGTATTTT CASSLGPGSTDTQYF
- TRBJ1-6 - TRBV6-1 TGTGCCAGCAGTGACGGTACCAGGGGAATTAATAATTCACCCCTCCACTTT CASSDGTRGINNSPLHF
- TRBJ1-6 TRBD1 TRBV19 TGTGCCAGTAGTGGAGGGGGAGACAGGGGGCTCGGGACTTCACCCCTCCACTTT CASSGGGDRGLGTSPLHF
- TRBJ2-1 - TRBV19 TGTGCCAGTAGTATAGATGGCGGTAGCCCGAACAATGAGCAGTTCTTC CASSIDGGSPNNEQFF
- TRBJ2-1 - TRBV5-1 TGCGCCAGCAGCTTGCCTCAGTACACCGAGCAGTTCTTC CASSLPQYTEQFF
- TRBJ2-7 TRBD1 TRBV7-3 TGTGCCGGGTACCATCAAGGTCCCGGGACAGGGAACGAGCAGTACTTC CAGYHQGPGTGNEQYF
once TRBJ2-1 - TRBV4-2 TGTGCCAGCAGTCATGTCGCGAGCTCCTACAATGAGCAGTTCTTC CASSHVASSYNEQFF
- TRBJ2-1 TRBD1 TRBV10-3 TGTGCCATCAGTAGGGACAGGACGGACTACAATGAGCAGTTCTTC CAISRDRTDYNEQFF
- TRBJ1-5 - TRBV27 TGTGCCAGCAGCCCGAGATGGACAGCCAGCAATCAGCCCCAGCATTTT CASSPRWTASNQPQHF
few TRBJ2-5 - TRBV7-9 TGTGCCAGCAGCCCGTCGAACGAGCGGCAAGAGACCCAGTACTTC CASSPSNERQETQYF
few TRBJ1-5 TRBD1 TRBV6-5 TGTGCCAGCGGACCGACAGGGGTAGGCAATCAGCCCCAGCATTTT CASGPTGVGNQPQHF
- TRBJ2-7 TRBD1 TRBV19 TGTGCCACCCGGACAGGGACGGGCGAGCAGTACTTC CATRTGTGEQYF
once TRBJ1-5 - TRBV10-2 TGCGCCAGCAGTGAGTTTATCAATCAGCCCCAGCATTTT CASSEFINQPQHF
- TRBJ2-7 TRBD1 TRBV5-1 TGCGCCAGCAGCTCCGGACAGGGAGAACACGAGCAGTACTTC CASSSGQGEHEQYF
once TRBJ2-5 TRBD2 TRBV24-1 TGTGCCACCAGTGGACTAGCGGGAGAGACCCAGTACTTC CATSGLAGETQYF
few TRBJ2-3 TRBD1 TRBV7-9 TGTGCCAGCAGCTTAGCGGGACAGGGGAAAACAGATACGCAGTATTTT CASSLAGQGKTDTQYF
once TRBJ1-2 TRBD1 TRBV6-4 TGTGCCAGCAGTCAGGGGGTGGAGGACTATGGCTACACCTTC CASSQGVEDYGYTF
- TRBJ1-1 TRBD1 TRBV9 TGTGCCAGCAGCGTGCAGGGACAGCAGAACACTGAAGCTTTCTTT CASSVQGQQNTEAFF
- TRBJ2-2 - TRBV15 TGTGCCACCAGCCCCCGGGCAGGGGGAGGCGGGGAGCTGTTTTTT CATSPRAGGGGELFF
- TRBJ2-5 TRBD1 TRBV2 TGTGCCAGCAGTGAAGCAGTGGGCCGGACAGGGGTTAGGGAGACCCAGTACTTC CASSEAVGRTGVRETQYF
- TRBJ2-7 TRBD2 TRBV24-1 TGTGCCACCAGTGAGGTCACTAGCGGGAGTGACTACGAGCAGTACTTC CATSEVTSGSDYEQYF
- TRBJ2-2 TRBD2 TRBV6-5 TGTGCCAGCAGTTACCCCTCGGGACTAAACACCGGGGAGCTGTTTTTT CASSYPSGLNTGELFF
- TRBJ2-3 TRBD2 TRBV4-1 TGCGCCAGCAGCCAAGAAAGTAGCGGGGGGGCCGGGAACACAGATACGCAGTATTTT CASSQESSGGAGNTDTQYF
once TRBJ1-1 TRBD1 TRBV6-5 TGTGCCAGCAGTTATAATCCCAGGGGGATGAACACTGAAGCTTTCTTT CASSYNPRGMNTEAFF
- TRBJ2-5 TRBD2 TRBV7-8 TGTGCCAGCAGTAGCGGGGGGGCGGGTGGAAAAGAGACCCAGTACTTC CASSSGGAGGKETQYF
- TRBJ1-5 - TRBV5-4 TGTGCCAGCAGCTTACCAGGGATGCCCCAGCATTTT CASSLPGMPQHF
once TRBJ1-2 TRBD1 TRBV6-5 TGTGCCAGCAGACTACCCGGGACAGGGAATGGCTACACCTTC CASRLPGTGNGYTF
- TRBJ2-2 TRBD1 TRBV4-1 TGCGCCAGCAGCCGGGTCGGGACAGGGACCAACTCTGGAGGCGGGGAGCTGTTTTTT CASSRVGTGTNSGGGELFF
- TRBJ2-3 TRBD2 TRBV19 TGTGCCAGTAGTAAAACTAGCGGGGGCACAGATACGCAGTATTTT CASSKTSGGTDTQYF
- TRBJ2-1 - TRBV6-5 TGTGCCAGCAGCCGGAATGGGGGCGGCGAAAATGAGCAGTTCTTC CASSRNGGGENEQFF
- TRBJ1-2 TRBD1 TRBV5-1 TGCGCCAGCAGCCTGGGACAGGATTATGGCTACACCTTC CASSLGQDYGYTF
- TRBJ1-1 - TRBV27 TGTGCCAGCAGTTTAGTGGTGGGCAGTTCTTCGAACACTGAAGCTTTCTTT CASSLVVGSSSNTEAFF
- TRBJ1-6 TRBD1 TRBV2 TGTGCCAGCAGTCTGGACAGGTTTAATTCACCCCTCCACTTT CASSLDRFNSPLHF
- TRBJ1-5 - TRBV9 TGTGCCAGCAGCGTAGGACAGAGCAATCAGCCCCAGCATTTT CASSVGQSNQPQHF
- TRBJ2-7 TRBD2 TRBV19 TGTGCCAGTAGTACAGGACTAGTTCACGAGCAGTACTTC CASSTGLVHEQYF
- TRBJ2-4 - TRBV18 TGTGCCAGCTCACCGGTGGACATAGCCAAAAACATTCAGTACTTC CASSPVDIAKNIQYF